This T cell receptor (beta chain) originates from a study of OX40 agonist ivuxolimab in advanced cancers. This CDR3 is 14 amino acids long. Per germline, CDR1 SGHRS and CDR2 YFSETQ. V lost 2 bases to trimming and J lost 11 bases, with 19 bases between them. TCRdb's copy holds only in-frame clones and misses some; the assay was immunoSEQ multiplex PCR. The sample lists 75,000 to 80,000 clones; around 87% were seen once. The TCR originated in an adult with an advanced solid tumor such as melanoma, head and neck, liver or kidney cancer. This specimen was CD4+ or CD8+ T cells sorted from blood, taken in a trial of the OX40 agonist ivuxolimab. The chain carries TRBV5-1 and TRBJ2-5; D is possibly TRBD1 (7 bases). The CDR3 is CASSFVSRGDQQYF. Written as DNA, the CDR3 is TGCGCCAGCAGCTTTGTATCCAGGGGGGATCAACAGTACTTC. The full variable domain, rest sourced from reference TRBV5-1 and TRBJ2-5, is KAGVTQTPRYLIKTRGQQVTLSCSPISGHRSVSWYQQTPGQGLQFLFEYFSETQRNKGNFPGRFSGRQFSNSRSEMNVSTLELGDSALYLCASSFVSRGDQQYFGPGTRLLVL.